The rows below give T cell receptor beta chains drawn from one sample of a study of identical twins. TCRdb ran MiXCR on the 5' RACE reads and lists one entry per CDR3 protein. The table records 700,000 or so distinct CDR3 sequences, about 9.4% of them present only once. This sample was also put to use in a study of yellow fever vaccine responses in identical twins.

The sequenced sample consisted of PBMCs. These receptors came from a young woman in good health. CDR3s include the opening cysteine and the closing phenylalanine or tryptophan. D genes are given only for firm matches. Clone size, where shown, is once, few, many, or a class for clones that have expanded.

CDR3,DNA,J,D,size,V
CASSYRDSLDGSNEQFF,TGTGCCAGCAGTTACCGGGACTCTCTAGACGGGAGCAATGAGCAGTTCTTC,TRBJ2-1,-,-,TRBV6-5
CASSQALSEQFF,TGTGCCAGCAGCCAAGCCCTGTCTGAGCAGTTCTTC,TRBJ2-1,-,few,TRBV3-1
CASSLGPPPSPLHF,TGTGCCAGCAGCTTAGGTCCCCCTCCTTCACCCCTCCACTTT,TRBJ1-6,-,many,TRBV7-8
CASSLWSSGSSYEQYF,TGTGCCAGCAGTTTGTGGAGTTCTGGGAGCTCCTACGAGCAGTACTTC,TRBJ2-7,-,-,TRBV28
CASSLAGLAGETQYF,TGCGCCAGCAGCTTGGCTGGACTAGCGGGAGAGACCCAGTACTTC,TRBJ2-5,TRBD2,few,TRBV5-1
CASSFGPSLEQYF,TGTGCCAGCAGCTTCGGGCCGTCCCTTGAGCAGTACTTC,TRBJ2-7,-,few,TRBV5-6
CSARPSRTGTYEQYF,TGCAGTGCTAGACCCAGCCGGACAGGGACCTACGAGCAGTACTTC,TRBJ2-7,TRBD1,-,TRBV20-1
CASSLGGGGRNEQFF,TGTGCCAGCAGCCTCGGTGGAGGGGGGCGAAATGAGCAGTTCTTC,TRBJ2-1,-,few,TRBV4-2
CASSQPQRGRGLNEQFF,TGTGCCAGCAGCCAGCCCCAGAGGGGCAGGGGCCTAAATGAGCAGTTCTTC,TRBJ2-1,-,few,TRBV14
CATSKSRDRAYEQYF,TGTGCCACCTCTAAGAGCCGAGACAGGGCCTACGAGCAGTACTTC,TRBJ2-7,TRBD1,few,TRBV15
CASSLSGTTETQYF,TGTGCCAGCAGTTTATCCGGGACAACTGAGACCCAGTACTTC,TRBJ2-5,-,-,TRBV28
CASSSTGQGGNQPQHF,TGTGCCAGCAGCTCGACTGGACAGGGTGGCAATCAGCCCCAGCATTTT,TRBJ1-5,TRBD1,few,TRBV5-4
CASSQVLGYNEQFF,TGTGCCAGCAGCCAAGTATTGGGGTACAATGAGCAGTTCTTC,TRBJ2-1,-,many,TRBV3-1
CASSLGLFTDTQYF,TGTGCCAGCAGCTTAGGATTGTTTACAGATACGCAGTATTTT,TRBJ2-3,-,many,TRBV7-2
CASSRRGVGNEQFF,TGTGCCAGCAGCCGCCGGGGAGTAGGCAATGAGCAGTTCTTC,TRBJ2-1,-,few,TRBV12-3/TRBV12-4